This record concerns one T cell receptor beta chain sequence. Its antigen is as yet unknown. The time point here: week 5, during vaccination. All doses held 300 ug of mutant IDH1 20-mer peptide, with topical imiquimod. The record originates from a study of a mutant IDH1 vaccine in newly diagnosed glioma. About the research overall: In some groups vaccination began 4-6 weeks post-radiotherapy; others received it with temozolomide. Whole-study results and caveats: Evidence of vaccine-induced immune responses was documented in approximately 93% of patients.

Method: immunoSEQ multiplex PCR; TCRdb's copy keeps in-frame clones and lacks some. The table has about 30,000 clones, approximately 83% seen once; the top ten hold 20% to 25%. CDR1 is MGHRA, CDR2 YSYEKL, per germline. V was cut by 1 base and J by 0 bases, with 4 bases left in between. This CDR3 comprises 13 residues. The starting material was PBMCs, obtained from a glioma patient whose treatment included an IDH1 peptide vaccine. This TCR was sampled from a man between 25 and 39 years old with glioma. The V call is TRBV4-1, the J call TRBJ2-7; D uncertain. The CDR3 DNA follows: TGCGCCAGCAGCCAAGGCTCCTCCTACGAGCAGTACTTC. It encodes CASSQGSSYEQYF.